A single sample gave rise to the 23 T cell receptor beta chains below, sequenced in a study of Graves' ophthalmopathy and Graves' hyperthyroidism. Transcripts of RNA were the source for amplifying TCR beta CDR3 regions. The first round was an RT-PCR with HTBI primers, and the second round was a multiplex PCR. TCRdb ran MiXCR on the multiplex PCR reads and lists one entry per CDR3 protein. Among some 410,000 distinct CDR3 sequences listed, over 20% were seen once. Source material: peripheral blood. Every receptor here comes from a woman younger than 30 with stable Graves' hyperthyroidism.

This clonotype was seen repeatedly, ten times or more. The V gene is TRBV2, the J gene TRBJ2-2; possibly TRBD1 for D (6 bases). Germline V gene sequence: CDR1 SNHLY, CDR2 FYNNEI. V was pared by 8 bases and J by 1 base, with 11 bases between. The CDR3 is 14 residues long. The chain's CDR3 is CASEGQMNTGELFF. CDR3 DNA: TGTGCCAGCGAGGGACAAATGAACACCGGGGAGCTGTTTTTT.

This clonotype was found many times. The chain recombines TRBV11-2 with TRBJ2-4, with 8 nucleotides matching TRBD1. CDR1 is SGHAT and CDR2 is FQNNGV in the germline V gene. This CDR3 has 16 residues. Unmatched junction bases numbered 5, after V lost 4 bases and J lost 0 bases. This chain's CDR3 is CASSSWTGLAKNIQYF. CDR3 sequence (DNA): TGTGCCAGCAGCTCCTGGACAGGGCTAGCCAAAAACATTCAGTACTTC.

The table lists this clonotype with many counts. The rearrangement joins TRBV12-3 or TRBV12-4 to TRBJ2-5; D is possibly TRBD2 (6 bases). V dropped 5 bases and J dropped 1 base, with 8 bases sitting between them. This CDR3 is built from 13 residues. CDR3 nucleotides: TGTGCCAGCAGTAGCGGGCGCCAAGAGACCCAGTACTTC. The encoded protein is CASSSGRQETQYF.

This clonotype has only one observation. This rearrangement joins TRBV10-3 to TRBJ2-1; D call uncertain. The CDR3 has 13 amino acids. Per the germline V gene, CDR1 is ENHRY and CDR2 is SYGVKD. V gave up 2 bases and J gave up 9 bases, with 11 bases separating them. CDR3 loop: CAISEPPGSEQFF. CDR3 DNA sequence: TGTGCCATCAGTGAGCCCCCAGGCAGTGAGCAGTTCTTC.

This clonotype was observed at least ten times. The CDR3 protein is CSARAGKGGNIQYF. As DNA, the CDR3 is TGCAGTGCTAGGGCCGGGAAGGGTGGAAACATTCAGTACTTC. V and J are TRBV20-1 and TRBJ2-4; a weak D match, TRBD2 (5 bases). The V gene's germline CDR1 is DFQATT and CDR2 SNEGSKA (reference sequence). Trimming cost V 3 bases and J 6 bases, with 15 bases left between them. The CDR3 extends over 14 amino acids.

The genes are TRBV27 and TRBJ2-7; TRBD1 agrees at 7 bases. With V trimmed by 2 bases and J by 4 bases, 5 bases remained unmatched. This CDR3 contains 14 residues. Germline-derived CDR1 and CDR2 are MNHEY and SMNVEV (reference sequence). CDR3 nucleotide sequence: TGTGCCAGCAGTTTAGGGACAGCGATGTACGAGCAGTACTTC. Its translation is CASSLGTAMYEQYF.

This clonotype was seen many times. The chain couples TRBV6-1 to TRBJ1-6, with D possibly TRBD1 on 5 matching bases. CDR1 is MNHNS and CDR2 is SASEGT in the germline V gene. With 4 bases removed from V and 8 bases from J, the gap between germline ends came to 12 bases. This CDR3 spans 14 amino acids. CDR3 bases: TGTGCCAGCAGTGTTAGGGGTACCGATTCACCCCTCCACTTT. Translated: CASSVRGTDSPLHF.

This clonotype was seen many times. Given a much more abundant clone one base away, this may be a read error. The rearrangement links TRBV6-1 to TRBJ2-5; unclear D gene. Germline-derived CDR1 and CDR2 are MNHNS and SASEGT. There are 13 residues in the CDR3. The CDR3 loop is CANSPRLGETQYF. In nucleotides, the CDR3 is TGTGCCAACAGTCCCCGGTTGGGAGAGACCCAGTACTTC.

This clonotype was counted ten times or more. The rearrangement uses TRBV15 and TRBJ1-1, with D tentatively TRBD1 (6 bases). V was cut by 2 bases and J by 3 bases, with 13 bases left in between. This CDR3 has 15 residues. Looked up from germline, CDR1 is LNHNV and CDR2 is YYDKDF (reference sequence). CDR3 in DNA: TGTGCCACCAGCAGATCTCGGGGGCAGTACACTGAAGCTTTCTTT. It encodes CATSRSRGQYTEAFF.

This clonotype has at least ten counts. The gene calls are TRBV7-2 and TRBJ2-5, with TRBD2 as a possible D gene (6 bases). The CDR3 is 16 amino acids. The V end was cut by 2 bases, the J end by 5 bases, with 18 bases between. From germline, CDR1 is SGHTA and CDR2 FQGNSA. As DNA, the CDR3 is TGTGCCAGCAGCTTACAGGGTTCTGGGAGCGGGGAGACCCAGTACTTC. Translating gives CASSLQGSGSGETQYF.

This clonotype has a handful of counts. The V gene is TRBV6-1, the J gene TRBJ2-7; 8 positions agree with TRBD1. Germline CDR1 MNHNS, CDR2 SASEGT. The CDR3 spans 16 residues. Trimming cost V 5 bases and J 1 base; bases outside gene matches: 10. The CDR3 bases are TGTGCCAGCAGTCGCTCCGGGACAGGTGGTTCCTACGAGCAGTACTTC. Its protein is CASSRSGTGGSYEQYF.

This clonotype was picked up many times. The chain combines TRBV5-1 with TRBJ1-2; D unresolved. Looked up from germline, CDR1 is SGHRS and CDR2 is YFSETQ. Trimming left V 1 base short and J 3 bases short, with 16 bases between. The CDR3 runs 16 residues. DNA of the CDR3: TGCGCCAGCAGCTTGCGTCAGCACACCAGATACTATGGCTACACCTTC. As protein: CASSLRQHTRYYGYTF.

The V and J genes are TRBV20-1 and TRBJ2-7; 7 bases map to TRBD1. The CDR3 runs to 14 residues. V gave up 1 base and J gave up 5 bases; unmatched junction bases: 8. Per the germline V gene, CDR1 is DFQATT and CDR2 is SNEGSKA (reference sequence). CDR3 DNA sequence: TGCAGTGCTAGAGTGCGACAGGGTATACACGAGCAGTACTTC. Protein: CSARVRQGIHEQYF.

This sequence joins TRBV27 and TRBJ2-5; 10 nucleotides agree with TRBD2. The length of the CDR3 is 16 residues. The V gene's germline CDR1 is MNHEY and CDR2 SMNVEV (reference sequence). V lost 6 bases to trimming and J lost 2 bases; unmatched junction nucleotides: 9. CDR3 nucleotides: TGTGCCAGCAGCAACGCGGGACTAGCGTTGCAAGAGACCCAGTACTTC. Protein: CASSNAGLALQETQYF.

This clonotype has ten or more counts. The chain couples TRBV28 to TRBJ1-2; tentatively, D is TRBD1 (5 bases). The CDR3 is made up of 11 amino acids. V gave up 8 bases and J gave up 4 bases, with 8 bases separating them. Germline V lookup: CDR1 MDHEN, CDR2 SYDVKM. CDR3 DNA sequence: TGTGCCAGCCGGGACTCCTATGGCTACACCTTC. Protein sequence: CASRDSYGYTF.

Only one count was recorded for this clonotype. The chain joins TRBV15 to TRBJ1-2; 10 bases are shared with TRBD1. The CDR3 loop spans 16 amino acids. V trimming: 0 bases; J trimming: 8 bases; junction bases outside the gene matches: 9. Per germline, CDR1 LNHNV and CDR2 YYDKDF (reference sequence). Written as DNA, the CDR3 is TGTGCCACCAGCAGAGATCCGACAGGGGGCGCGTACGGCTACACCTTC. Translated: CATSRDPTGGAYGYTF.

This clonotype was seen many times. The genes are TRBV2 and TRBJ1-1; D is perhaps TRBD1 (5 bases). The ends were cut back, 8 bases at V and 5 bases at J, with 15 bases in the middle. The CDR3 is 13 amino acids. The germline gives CDR1 SNHLY, CDR2 FYNNEI. CDR3 in amino acids: CASSVRGVTEAFF. DNA for the CDR3: TGTGCCAGCTCTGTCCGGGGCGTGACTGAAGCTTTCTTT.

This clonotype was detected many times. The V gene is TRBV2, the J gene TRBJ2-7, with D perhaps assigned TRBD1 or TRBD2 (6 bases each). The CDR3 has 16 residues. In germline, CDR1 is SNHLY, CDR2 FYNNEI. The V end lost 6 bases, the J end lost 8 bases, and 26 bases lay between the germline ends. The CDR3 sequence: CASSVGQTGGRQKQYF. The CDR3 nucleotides read TGTGCCAGCAGCGTCGGGCAGACCGGGGGCCGCCAAAAGCAGTACTTC.

There are a few counts of this clonotype. V gene TRBV7-8 combines with J gene TRBJ2-5, with a weak D call TRBD2 (6 bases). Germline V lookup: CDR1 SGHVS, CDR2 FQNEAQ. This CDR3 comprises 15 residues. The V end lost 3 bases, the J end lost 2 bases, and 13 bases lay between the germline ends. The CDR3 bases are TGTGCCAGCAGCTTTTCCGGGAGTGGACAAGAGACCCAGTACTTC. Residues: CASSFSGSGQETQYF. Full variable domain (outside the CDR3, taken from reference TRBV7-8 and TRBJ2-5): GAGVSQSPRYKVAKRGQDVALRCDPISGHVSLFWYQQALGQGPEFLTYFQNEAQLDKSGLPSDRFFAERPEGSVSTLKIQRTQQEDSAVYLCASSFSGSGQETQYFGPGTRLLVL.

The sample holds a few counts of this clonotype. The chain links TRBV20-1 to TRBJ2-7; either TRBD1 or TRBD2 may fit D (5 bases each). The CDR3 totals 15 residues. V shed 0 bases and J shed 2 bases, with 14 bases lying between them. Germline lookup yields CDR1 DFQATT and CDR2 SNEGSKA (reference sequence). CDR3 in DNA: TGCAGTGCTAGAGACCCTGAAAGGGGAGCCTACGAGCAGTACTTC. Its protein is CSARDPERGAYEQYF.

This clonotype was seen at least ten times. This rearrangement joins TRBV4-1 to TRBJ1-1; TRBD1 aligns across 8 bases. The V gene end was trimmed by 0 bases and the J gene end by 1 base; junction bases not matched to a gene: 13. The V gene's germline CDR1 is MGHRA and CDR2 YSYEKL. CDR3 size: 19 residues. The CDR3 nucleotides are TGCGCCAGCAGCCAAGAAAGCCCCTCCGGGACAGGTGGGAACACTGAAGCTTTCTTT. Residues: CASSQESPSGTGGNTEAFF.

This clonotype was counted between two and nine times. J is TRBJ2-7 and V is TRBV4-1; 8 nucleotides agree with TRBD2. With V trimmed by 1 base and J by 2 bases, 7 bases remained unmatched. Germline CDR1 is MGHRA and CDR2 is YSYEKL. This CDR3 comprises 16 residues. The CDR3 sequence: CASSQGLISGAYEQYF. The CDR3 DNA is TGCGCCAGCAGCCAAGGTCTAATTAGCGGGGCCTACGAGCAGTACTTC.

This clonotype was counted many times. The chain is built from TRBV20-1 and TRBJ1-3; TRBD1 matches 8 bases. The CDR3 spans 15 residues. Germline CDR1 and CDR2: DFQATT and SNEGSKA (reference sequence). J was trimmed by 0 bases and V by 5 bases; bases with no gene match: 6. The CDR3 nucleotides are TGCAGTGCTGGGGACAGGTCGCGCTCTGGAAACACCATATATTTT. It specifies CSAGDRSRSGNTIYF.